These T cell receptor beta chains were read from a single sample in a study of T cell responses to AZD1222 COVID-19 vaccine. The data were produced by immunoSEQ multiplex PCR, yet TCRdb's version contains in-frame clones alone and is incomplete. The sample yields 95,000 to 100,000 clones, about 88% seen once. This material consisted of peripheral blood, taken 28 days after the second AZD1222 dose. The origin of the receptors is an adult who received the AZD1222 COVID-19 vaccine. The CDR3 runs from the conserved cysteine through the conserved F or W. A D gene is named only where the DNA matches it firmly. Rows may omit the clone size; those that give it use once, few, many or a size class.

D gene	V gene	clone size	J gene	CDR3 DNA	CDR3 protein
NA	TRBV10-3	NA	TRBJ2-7	TGTGCCATCAGTGAGAACGGACAGCGCTCCTACGAGCAGTACTTC	CAISENGQRSYEQYF
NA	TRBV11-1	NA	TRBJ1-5	TGTGCCAGCAGCTTAGACCGTGATCAGCCCCAGCATTTT	CASSLDRDQPQHF
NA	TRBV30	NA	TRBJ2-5	TGTGCCTGGAGCCCCCGGGGAGAGACCCAGTACTTC	CAWSPRGETQYF
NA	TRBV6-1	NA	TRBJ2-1	TGTGCCAGCAGTGGGGTAGCGGTAAGCTCCTACAATGAGCAGTTCTTC	CASSGVAVSSYNEQFF
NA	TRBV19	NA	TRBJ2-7	TGTGCCAGTAGTATAGCGGGAGCAAAATACGAGCAGTACTTC	CASSIAGAKYEQYF
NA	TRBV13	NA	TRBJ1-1	TGTGCCAGCAGCTCCCATCCCAGGGGCAACACTGAAGCTTTCTTT	CASSSHPRGNTEAFF
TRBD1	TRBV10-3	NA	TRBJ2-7	TGTGCCATCAGCCGACAGGGGGCTTACGAGCAGTACTTC	CAISRQGAYEQYF
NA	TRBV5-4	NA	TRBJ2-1	TGTGCCAGCAAGTTGGATTTGACAGCAGACTCCTACAATGAGCAGTTCTTC	CASKLDLTADSYNEQFF
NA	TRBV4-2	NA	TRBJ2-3	TGTGCCAGCAGACAGGGTGCTAGCACAGATACGCAGTATTTT	CASRQGASTDTQYF
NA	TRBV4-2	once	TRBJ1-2	TGTGCCAGCAGCCGACAAGCGACAGGCGTAGCTAACTATGGCTACACCTTC	CASSRQATGVANYGYTF